This T cell receptor beta chain originates from a study of PD-L1 blockade in urothelial cancer. Study in general: About 90% of the 29 patients were men with bladder-origin urothelial cancer. Specimens of blood held a median count of roughly 150,000 T cells.

The CDR3 totals 21 residues. V was pared by 3 bases and J by 1 base, with 14 bases of the junction left unmatched. CDR1 is KGHSH and CDR2 is LQKENI in the germline V gene. Time point of the sample: pretreatment peripheral blood. Anywhere from 1 to 8 samples came from each patient, spanning pretreatment and on-treatment. Clones were sequenced by immunoSEQ multiplex PCR, and TCRdb holds only the in-frame ones, with some missing. Of 45,000 to 55,000 clones in the sample, around four fifths are singletons; the top ten hold 1% to 1.5%. The chain uses TRBV18 and TRBJ2-4, with 14 nucleotides matching TRBD2. The TCR was taken from a middle-aged man with urothelial cancer. The sequenced sample was PBMCs, obtained around atezolizumab (anti-PD-L1) treatment. The CDR3 protein is CASSPSPLTSGGARAKNIQYF. The CDR3 nucleotides are TGTGCCAGCTCACCCTCTCCTCTGACTAGCGGGGGGGCTCGGGCCAAAAACATTCAGTACTTC.